This paragraph reports one TCR beta chain. Antigen unknown. A much larger clone is a single base away; this may be a read error. The data are from a study of response to subunit inactivated influenza vaccine. Study outcomes and limitations: It was the authors' suggestion that each seasonal influenza vaccination recruits few new T cells.

Germline V gene sequence: CDR1 LGHNA, CDR2 YSLEER. The length of the CDR3 is 17 residues. TCRdb ran MiXCR on the RT-PCR reads and lists one entry per CDR3 protein. The sample shows approximately 230,000 distinct CDR3 sequences, 10% to 15% of them seen only once. V and J are TRBV4-3 and TRBJ1-1; 7 bases fit TRBD1. The specimen was non-naive T cells sorted from PBMCs, collected 14 to 15 days before vaccination. This clonotype was obtained from a man in his forties or fifties who received an inactivated influenza vaccine. The chain's CDR3 is CASSQEPIGQVNTESFF. For the CDR3, the DNA is TGCGCCAGCAGCCAAGAGCCTATCGGACAGGTGAACACTGAATCTTTCTTT.